These 31 T cell receptor beta chains were all obtained from the same sample, sequenced in a study of metastatic and nonmetastatic thyroid tumors. TCRdb re-analyzed the PCR reads using MiXCR. Of tens of thousands of clones in the sample, 20% to 25% were seen once. Thyroid surgery had not been preceded by any treatment in any patient. The sequencing input was tumor tissue. The receptors derive from a female donor with papillary thyroid cancer or a benign thyroid nodule (not recorded which). Some clones in this sample may be carry-over from other donors' samples.

This clone was found many times. The chain is built from TRBV10-1 and TRBJ2-2; D is unclear. The CDR3 has 14 residues. CDR1 and CDR2 from the germline V gene are WNHNN and SYGVQD (reference sequence). V was shortened by 2 bases and J by 0 bases, with 4 bases between the two germline ends. CDR3 residues: CASSERPNTGELFF. CDR3 nucleotide sequence: TGCGCCAGCAGTGAGAGGCCGAACACCGGGGAGCTGTTTTTT.

J is TRBJ2-5 and V is TRBV10-1; D not certain. Germline assignment: CDR1 WNHNN and CDR2 SYGVQD (reference sequence). The V end was cut by 0 bases, the J end by 1 base, with 6 bases between. This CDR3 spans 14 amino acids. The CDR3 bases are TGCGCCAGCAGTGAGTCGGCGGTCCAAGAGACCCAGTACTTC. Its protein product is CASSESAVQETQYF.

This clone was seen at least ten times. A read error may explain this, as a much larger clone is one base away. This chain joins TRBV4-2 and TRBJ1-4; TRBD1 might be the D (6 bases). Looked up from germline, CDR1 is LGHNA and CDR2 is YNFKEQ. Deletions cut 1 base from V and 5 bases from J, with 14 bases between. CDR3 length equals 16 residues. CDR3 coding DNA: TGTGCCAGCAGCCAAGGTGCAGGACAGATAAATGAAAAACTGTTTTTT. This encodes CASSQGAGQINEKLFF.

In its sample, this clone was seen many times. The chain couples TRBV7-2 to TRBJ2-5; D unclear. The CDR3 sequence is 12 residues long. CDR1 SGHTA and CDR2 FQGNSA come from the germline V gene. Trimming cost V 5 bases and J 8 bases, with 12 bases left between them. CDR3 protein: CASSHFEKTQYF. The DNA of the CDR3 is TGTGCCAGCAGCCACTTCGAGAAAACCCAGTACTTC. The whole variable domain, filled in from reference TRBV7-2 and TRBJ2-5, reads GAGVSQSPSNKVTEKGKDVELRCDPISGHTALYWYRQSLGQGLEFLIYFQGNSAPDKSGLPSDRFSAERTGGSVSTLTIQRTQQEDSAVYLCASSHFEKTQYFGPGTRLLVL.

This clone was detected ten times or more. The rearrangement joins TRBV6-1 to TRBJ1-4; perhaps TRBD1 as D (6 bases). CDR1 and CDR2 (germline): MNHNS, SASEGT. V was clipped by 5 bases and J by 8 bases, with 18 bases between them. The CDR3 length is 15 residues. CDR3 in DNA: TGTGCCAGCAGTCAGGTTCACAGGGCTGGAGAAAAACTGTTTTTT. Amino acid sequence: CASSQVHRAGEKLFF.

This clone is labeled as medium-sized. The gene calls are TRBV27 and TRBJ2-7; the D gene is possibly TRBD1 (6 bases). Trimming removed 2 bases from V and 6 bases from J, with 20 bases in between. The CDR3 length is 16 residues. Germline CDR1 is MNHEY and CDR2 is SMNVEV (reference sequence). The CDR3 nucleotides are TGTGCCAGCAGTTTAAGCCCAGGGGTTCATCTCGGCGAGCAGTACTTC. It codes for CASSLSPGVHLGEQYF.

This clone was counted a few times. The V call is TRBV6-2 or TRBV6-3, the J call TRBJ2-7; no firm D call. V dropped 2 bases and J dropped 7 bases, with 6 bases sitting between them. CDR1 and CDR2 (germline): MNHEY, SVGEGT. This CDR3 spans 11 amino acids. The CDR3, as DNA: TGTGCCAGCAGTTACGTGGGGGAGCAGTACTTC. Protein product: CASSYVGEQYF.

This clone was picked up many times. The CDR3 DNA follows: TGTGCCAGCAGGCTAAGGACTAGCTCCTACAATGAGCAGTTCTTC. It encodes CASRLRTSSYNEQFF. The chain combines TRBV7-2 with TRBJ2-1, with 7 bases that match TRBD2. The V gene end was trimmed by 6 bases and the J gene end by 0 bases; junction bases not matched to a gene: 5. Germline CDR1 SGHTA, CDR2 FQGNSA. This CDR3 is 15 amino acids long. Variable domain in full (rest from reference TRBV7-2 and TRBJ2-1): GAGVSQSPSNKVTEKGKDVELRCDPISGHTALYWYRQSLGQGLEFLIYFQGNSAPDKSGLPSDRFSAERTGGSVSTLTIQRTQQEDSAVYLCASRLRTSSYNEQFFGPGTRLTVL.

This clone was detected many times. Here the CDR3 DNA reads TGTGCCAGCTTAGACACCACTCCTGGCTACACCTTC. As protein: CASLDTTPGYTF. This sequence joins TRBV6-4 and TRBJ1-2; D remains ambiguous. The CDR3 is 12 residues long. Per germline, CDR1 MRHNA and CDR2 SNTAGT. Trimming removed 8 bases at V and 7 bases at J, with 14 bases between.

Concerning this clone itself: The same CDR3 can be traced to other DNA sequences in this sample. The chain is built from TRBV28 and TRBJ1-1; D is ambiguous. The V end lost 3 bases, the J end lost 11 bases, and 22 bases lay between the germline ends. The germline V gene encodes CDR1 MDHEN and CDR2 SYDVKM. There are 15 residues in the CDR3. The CDR3 loop reads CASSFGGPRSRGAFF. The CDR3 nucleotides are TGTGCCAGCAGTTTTGGTGGTCCGCGGTCGCGGGGTGCTTTCTTT.

The count of this clone is one. The genes are TRBV20-1 and TRBJ1-5; no clear D gene. The germline V and J ends were trimmed by 3 bases and 11 bases, with 8 bases remaining between them. The CDR3 is made up of 10 amino acids. CDR1 is DFQATT, CDR2 SNEGSKA, per germline (reference sequence). CDR3 amino acids: CSASGEAQHF. The CDR3 coding sequence is TGCAGTGCTAGTGGGGAGGCCCAGCATTTT.

The chain joins TRBV20-1 to TRBJ2-1; 11 nucleotides match TRBD2. Germline loops: CDR1 DFQATT, CDR2 SNEGSKA (reference sequence). The CDR3 totals 16 residues. J lost 7 bases, V lost 4 bases, and 12 bases had no gene match. The CDR3 coding sequence is TGCAGTGCTACCCCTGTGAGACTAGCGGGAAAGAATGAGCAGTTCTTC. It encodes CSATPVRLAGKNEQFF.

Regarding this clone: Additional DNA sequences in this sample encode the identical CDR3. The CDR3 here is CASSVGGTPGGKQYF. DNA for the CDR3: TGTGCCAGTAGTGTGGGAGGGACACCCGGAGGTAAGCAGTACTTC. The gene calls are TRBV19 and TRBJ2-7, with D possibly matching TRBD2 (7 bases). The CDR3 is made up of 15 amino acids. Germline V CDR1 and CDR2: LNHDA, SQIVND (reference sequence). V was pared by 5 bases and J by 8 bases, with 22 bases between.

Many counts were recorded for this clone. The chain links TRBV11-2 to TRBJ2-7; D remains unclear. The germline CDR1 and CDR2 sequences are SGHAT and FQNNGV. This CDR3 contains 11 residues. Trimming removed 0 bases at V and 7 bases at J, with 4 bases between. CDR3 DNA: TGTGCCAGCAGCTTAGAGGGGGAGCAGTACTTC. Protein sequence: CASSLEGEQYF.

This clone turned up a few times. The chain couples TRBV5-1 to TRBJ1-3, with D possibly being TRBD1 (5 bases). Per the germline V gene, CDR1 is SGHRS and CDR2 is YFSETQ. V lost 0 bases and J lost 4, with 11 bases in between. The CDR3 contains 15 residues. CDR3 amino acids: CASSLGTSRGNTIYF. The DNA of the CDR3 is TGCGCCAGCAGCTTGGGGACATCGCGCGGAAACACCATATATTTT.

A remark on this clone: Germline is not matched at one junction end, which may reflect a read error. This rearrangement joins TRBV27 to TRBJ2-6; 7 bases are a match to TRBD2. The CDR3 is made up of 17 amino acids. The germline V gene encodes CDR1 MNHEY and CDR2 SMNVEV (reference sequence). The CDR3 region is CASSFEGGPSGANFLTF. The CDR3 DNA is TGTGCCAGCAGTTTTGAGGGAGGGCCGTCTGGGGCCAACTTCCTGACTTTC.

The chain has TRBV27 and TRBJ1-2; D gene ambiguous. Deletions cut 2 bases from V and 7 bases from J, with 14 bases between. CDR3 length: 14 amino acids. CDR1 MNHEY and CDR2 SMNVEV come from the germline V gene (reference sequence). CDR3 DNA: TGTGCCAGCAGTTTACATGCCCGTCTTATTGGCTACACCTTC. Amino acids: CASSLHARLIGYTF.

This chain links TRBV7-6 with TRBJ2-1; D uncertain. Germline V gene sequence: CDR1 SGHVS, CDR2 FNYEAQ. The V end was cut by 1 base, the J end by 0 bases, with 10 bases between. The CDR3 is made up of 16 amino acids. CDR3 loop: CASSLDPPSSYNEQFF. The CDR3 nucleotides read TGTGCCAGCAGCTTAGACCCTCCGAGCTCCTACAATGAGCAGTTCTTC.

This clone has a count of ten or more. The V and J genes are TRBV27 and TRBJ1-2, with 9 bases identical to TRBD1. Germline-derived CDR1 and CDR2 are MNHEY and SMNVEV (reference sequence). Trimming at V came to 6 bases and at J to 3 bases, leaving 2 bases not matched to a gene. This CDR3 spans 13 amino acids. The CDR3 protein is CASRDRGYYGYTF. CDR3 in DNA: TGTGCCAGCAGGGACAGGGGATACTATGGCTACACCTTC.

By proportion, this clone is medium-sized. DNA for the CDR3: TGTGCCAGCAGCCCCGGGACAGGGGGCTCCTACGAGCAGTACTTC. Residues: CASSPGTGGSYEQYF. This chain links TRBV3-1 with TRBJ2-7; 11 positions agree with TRBD1. The CDR3 is 15 residues long. The J segment lost 0 bases and the V segment lost 4 bases, leaving 2 bases of the junction unmatched. Per germline, CDR1 LGHDT and CDR2 YNNKEL (reference sequence).

The J gene is TRBJ1-2, the V gene TRBV12-3 or TRBV12-4; D unclear. V was cut by 5 bases and J by 5 bases, with 18 bases left in between. The CDR3 has 15 amino acids. CDR3 nucleotides: TGTGCCAGCAGTCCTAGTTTACACCGGTGTTATGGCTACACCTTC. This translates into CASSPSLHRCYGYTF.

A few counts support this clone. The CDR3 loop reads CASSYRGSSGRDTQYF. Here the CDR3 DNA reads TGTGCCAGCAGTTACCGTGGGTCTAGCGGTAGGGATACGCAGTATTTT. The chain recombines TRBV6-6 with TRBJ2-3; the match to TRBD2 covers 7 bases. CDR3 length equals 16 residues. CDR1 MNHNY and CDR2 SVGAGI come from the germline V gene (reference sequence). After removal of 2 bases from V and 6 bases from J, the junction contained 11 bases not matched to a gene.

There are many counts of this clone. V gene TRBV29-1 combines with J gene TRBJ2-5, with no clear D. This CDR3 contains 13 residues. V lost 1 base to trimming and J lost 5 bases, with 11 bases between them. Germline V CDR1 and CDR2: SQVTM, ANQGSEA. The DNA for the CDR3 is TGCAGCGTTGAAGGGCAGATGGGGGAGACCCAGTACTTC. It translates to CSVEGQMGETQYF.

The V and J genes are TRBV18 and TRBJ2-1; TRBD2 matches 12 bases. This CDR3 contains 16 residues. Germline values: CDR1 KGHSH, CDR2 LQKENI. The J segment lost 4 bases and the V segment lost 4 bases, leaving 5 bases of the junction unmatched. The CDR3, as DNA: TGTGCCAGCTCACTCCCCGGGACTAGCGGGTACAATGAGCAGTTCTTC. Translated, it gives CASSLPGTSGYNEQFF.

This clone occurred many times. The V gene is TRBV24-1, the J gene TRBJ1-5, with 9 bases matching TRBD1. The V gene end was trimmed by 3 bases and the J gene end by 5 bases; junction bases not matched to a gene: 4. Germline CDR1 is KGHDR and CDR2 is SFDVKD. The CDR3 has 15 amino acids. The CDR3 nucleotides are TGTGCCACCAGTGATAACAGGGGGCTTGATCAGCCCCAGCATTTT. Translating gives CATSDNRGLDQPQHF.

Comment on this clone: Mismatch with germline at one junction end may stem from a read error. V usage is TRBV5-1 and J usage is TRBJ2-7; possibly TRBD2 for D (5 bases). The CDR3 sequence is 13 residues long. CDR1 and CDR2 from the germline V gene are SGHRS and YFSETQ. CDR3 nucleotides: TGCGCCAGCAGCTTGGGAAGGGCGGGTGAGCATTACTTC. Translation gives CASSLGRAGEHYF.

The chain carries TRBV5-1 and TRBJ1-2; D is unresolved. CDR1 and CDR2 (germline): SGHRS, YFSETQ. The CDR3 runs to 15 residues. The V end was cut by 0 bases, the J end by 2 bases, with 11 bases between. This chain's CDR3 is CASSLGGLGNYGYTF. In nucleotides, the CDR3 is TGCGCCAGCAGCTTGGGGGGTTTAGGGAACTATGGCTACACCTTC.

In this sample, this clone turned up a few times. The DNA for the CDR3 is TGTGCCAGCCGCCGGGACAGCTACGAGCAGTACTTC. Encoded protein: CASRRDSYEQYF. The genes are TRBV6-2 or TRBV6-3 and TRBJ2-7; TRBD1 matches 7 bases. Germline lookup yields CDR1 MNHEY and CDR2 SVGEGT. The CDR3 totals 12 residues. The ends lost 8 bases at V and 3 bases at J; junction bases unmatched: 4.

This clone was detected many times. V gene TRBV6-2 or TRBV6-3 combines with J gene TRBJ1-5, with a weak D call TRBD1 (5 bases). In germline, CDR1 is MNHEY, CDR2 SVGEGT. Trimming shortened V by 0 bases and J by 0 bases, and 18 bases separated the two germline ends. There are 19 residues in the CDR3. In DNA, the CDR3 is TGTGCCAGCAGTTACTCGAGGTATAGGGGAGAAGCTAGCAATCAGCCCCAGCATTTT. Translating gives CASSYSRYRGEASNQPQHF.

This clone counts as medium-sized (0.01 to 0.1%). The rearrangement uses TRBV11-1 and TRBJ1-2, with 8 bases lining up with TRBD1. The CDR3 contains 13 residues. Germline values: CDR1 SGHAT, CDR2 FQDESV (reference sequence). V trimming: 5 bases; J trimming: 3 bases; junction bases outside the gene matches: 2. The CDR3 is CASSPGGDYGYTF. In nucleotides, the CDR3 is TGTGCCAGCAGCCCAGGGGGCGACTATGGCTACACCTTC. Drawing the rest from reference TRBV11-1 and TRBJ1-2, the complete variable domain is EAEVAQSPRYKITEKSQAVAFWCDPISGHATLYWYRQILGQGPELLVQFQDESVVDDSQLPKDRFSAERLKGVDSTLKIQPAELGDSAMYLCASSPGGDYGYTFGSGTRLTVV.

The V and J genes are TRBV20-1 and TRBJ2-2, with D tentatively TRBD2 (6 bases). V lost 4 bases and J lost 3, with 9 bases in between. Germline loops: CDR1 DFQATT, CDR2 SNEGSKA (reference sequence). The CDR3 sequence is 13 residues long. The CDR3 nucleotides are TGCAGTGCTAAGGGCGGGGACACCGGGGAGCTGTTTTTT. Its protein is CSAKGGDTGELFF.